This T cell receptor beta chain was sequenced during a study of T cells in Graves' hyperthyroidism and ophthalmopathy. Overall study context: Upon initial diagnosis and before any treatment, peripheral blood was collected.

This CDR3 is 15 amino acids long. The germline V gene encodes CDR1 LGHDT and CDR2 YNNKEL (reference sequence). The V gene end was trimmed by 6 bases and the J gene end by 6 bases; junction bases not matched to a gene: 12. TCR beta CDR3 region amplification was performed from RNA transcripts. A set of HTBI primers served as the primers for a first-round RT-PCR of the TCR CDR3. Each CDR3 protein is one row after TCRdb ran MiXCR on the multiplex PCR reads. Of more than 350,000 distinct CDR3 sequences listed, approximately 14% are singletons. The genes are TRBV3-1 and TRBJ2-7; 9 bases align to TRBD2. This TCR derives from a woman aged 55-70 years with Graves' ophthalmopathy. The sample consisted of blood. The CDR3 region is CASSLGIAGVGEQYF. CDR3 nucleotides: TGTGCCAGCAGTTTGGGTATAGCGGGAGTGGGCGAGCAGTACTTC.